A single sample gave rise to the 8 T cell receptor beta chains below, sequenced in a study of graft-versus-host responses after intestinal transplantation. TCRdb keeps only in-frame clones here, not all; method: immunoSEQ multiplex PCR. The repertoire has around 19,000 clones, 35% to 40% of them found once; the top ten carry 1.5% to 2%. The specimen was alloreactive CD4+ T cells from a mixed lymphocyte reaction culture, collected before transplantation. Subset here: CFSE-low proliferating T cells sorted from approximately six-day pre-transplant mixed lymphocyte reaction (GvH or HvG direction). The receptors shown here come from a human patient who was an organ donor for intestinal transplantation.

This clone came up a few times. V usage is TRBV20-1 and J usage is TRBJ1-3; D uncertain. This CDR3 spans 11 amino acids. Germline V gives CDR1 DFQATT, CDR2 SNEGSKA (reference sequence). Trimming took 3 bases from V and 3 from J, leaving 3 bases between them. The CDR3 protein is CSARFGNTIYF. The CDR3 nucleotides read TGCAGTGCTAGGTTTGGAAACACCATATATTTT.

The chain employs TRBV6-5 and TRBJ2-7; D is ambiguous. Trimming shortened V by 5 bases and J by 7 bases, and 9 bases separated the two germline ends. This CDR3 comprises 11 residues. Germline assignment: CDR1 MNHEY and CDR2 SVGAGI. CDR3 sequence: CASSALSEQYF. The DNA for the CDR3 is TGTGCCAGCAGTGCCTTAAGTGAGCAGTACTTC.

CDR3 in DNA: TGCACCAGCAGCCAAGATCAAGGCCGGGACAGGACTTATAGCAATCAGCCCCAGCATTTT. Translating it yields CTSSQDQGRDRTYSNQPQHF. V usage is TRBV1 and J usage is TRBJ1-5; TRBD1 is the table's D call and was not checked against the DNA. TRBV1 corresponds to a pseudogene. CDR3 size: 20 residues.

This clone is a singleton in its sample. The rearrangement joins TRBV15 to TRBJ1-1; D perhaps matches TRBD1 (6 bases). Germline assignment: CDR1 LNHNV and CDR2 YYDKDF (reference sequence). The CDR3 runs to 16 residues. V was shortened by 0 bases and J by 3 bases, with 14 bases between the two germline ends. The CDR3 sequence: CATSRETGIGDTEAFF. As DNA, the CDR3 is TGTGCCACCAGCAGAGAAACAGGGATAGGGGACACTGAAGCTTTCTTT.

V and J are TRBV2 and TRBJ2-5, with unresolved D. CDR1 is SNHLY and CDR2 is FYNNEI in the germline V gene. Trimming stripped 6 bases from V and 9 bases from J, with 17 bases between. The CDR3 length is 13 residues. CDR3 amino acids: CASRPGSAGPQYF. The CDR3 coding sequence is TGTGCCAGCAGACCCGGGTCCGCCGGGCCCCAGTACTTC.

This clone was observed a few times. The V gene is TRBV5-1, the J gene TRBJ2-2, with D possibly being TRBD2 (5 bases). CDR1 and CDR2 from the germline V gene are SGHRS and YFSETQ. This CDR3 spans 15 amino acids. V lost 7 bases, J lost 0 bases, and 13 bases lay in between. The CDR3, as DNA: TGCGCCAGCGCTCGGAGCGGAGCGAACACCGGGGAGCTGTTTTTT. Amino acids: CASARSGANTGELFF.

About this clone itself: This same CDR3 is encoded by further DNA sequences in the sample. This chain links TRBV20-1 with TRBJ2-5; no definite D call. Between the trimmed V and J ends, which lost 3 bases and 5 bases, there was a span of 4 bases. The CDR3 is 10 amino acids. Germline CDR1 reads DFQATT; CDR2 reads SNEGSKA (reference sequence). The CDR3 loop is CSASGETQYF. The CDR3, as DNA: TGCAGTGCTAGTGGGGAGACCCAGTACTTC.

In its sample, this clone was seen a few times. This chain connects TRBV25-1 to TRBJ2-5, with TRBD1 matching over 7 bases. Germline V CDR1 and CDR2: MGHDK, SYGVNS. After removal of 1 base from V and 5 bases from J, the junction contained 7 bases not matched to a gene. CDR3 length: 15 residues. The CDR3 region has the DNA TGTGCCAGCAGTGAATCTAAGGGGGCCGGGGAGACCCAGTACTTC. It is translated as CASSESKGAGETQYF.